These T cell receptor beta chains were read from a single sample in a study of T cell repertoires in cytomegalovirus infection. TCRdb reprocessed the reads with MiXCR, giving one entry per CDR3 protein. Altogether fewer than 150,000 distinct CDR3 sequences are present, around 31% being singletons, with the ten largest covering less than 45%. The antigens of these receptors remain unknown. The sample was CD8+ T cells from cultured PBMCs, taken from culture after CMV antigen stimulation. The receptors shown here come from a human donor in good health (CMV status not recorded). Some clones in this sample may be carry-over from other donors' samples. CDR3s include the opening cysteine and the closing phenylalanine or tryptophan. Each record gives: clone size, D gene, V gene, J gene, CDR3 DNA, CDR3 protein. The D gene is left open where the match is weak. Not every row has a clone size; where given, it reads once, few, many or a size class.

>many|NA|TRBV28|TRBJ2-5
TGTGCCAGCAGTTTATGGAACCGGGACACCCTAGGGGAGACCCAGTACTTC
CASSLWNRDTLGETQYF
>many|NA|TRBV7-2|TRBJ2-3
TGTGCCAGCAGCTTAGGGACACCTGGAGATACGCAGTATTTT
CASSLGTPGDTQYF
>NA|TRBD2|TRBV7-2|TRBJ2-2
TGTGCCAGCAGCTTAACTAGCGGGGTATTGAACACCGGGGAGCTGTTTTTT
CASSLTSGVLNTGELFF
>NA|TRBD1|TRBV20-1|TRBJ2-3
TGCAGTGCCTCCGGGCCGACAGGGTGGAACACAGATACGCAGTATTTT
CSASGPTGWNTDTQYF
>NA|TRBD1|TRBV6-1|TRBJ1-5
TGTGCCAGCAGGAAGAGTAACAGGGGCTCCAATCAGCCCCAGCATTTT
CASRKSNRGSNQPQHF
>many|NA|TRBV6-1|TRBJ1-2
TGTGCCAACAGTGAAGCCAGGGTTGGCTACACCTTC
CANSEARVGYTF
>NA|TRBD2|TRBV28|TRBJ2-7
TGTGCCAGCAGTCTAGAATCCTTGGGGGGGAGCAAACCCGAGCAGTACTTC
CASSLESLGGSKPEQYF
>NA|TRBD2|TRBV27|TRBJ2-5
TGTGCCAGCAGTTTCGCCGGGAGGCAAGAGACCCAGTACTTC
CASSFAGRQETQYF
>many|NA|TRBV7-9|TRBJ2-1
TGTGCCAGTACCCCCGGCCGGGGTTACAATGAGCAGTTCTTC
CASTPGRGYNEQFF
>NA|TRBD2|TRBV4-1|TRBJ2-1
TGTGCCAGCAGCCAGTTAGCGGGGGGCCCCATCTCCTACAATGAGCAGTTCTTC
CASSQLAGGPISYNEQFF